A selection of T cell receptor beta chains follows, all from one sample in a study of blood T cells in healthy people across ages. TCRdb passed the 5' RACE reads through MiXCR, listing each CDR3 protein once. The data show some 560,000 distinct CDR3 sequences, around 27% seen once. These data were likewise used in another study, on T cells of mothers and their children.

The sequencing sample was made of blood. These receptors were taken from a boy aged 2 to 10 in good health. The CDR3 runs from the conserved cysteine through the conserved F or W. A D gene is named only where the DNA matches it firmly. Size is stated for part of the rows, as once, few or many counts, or as a class when the clone is expanded.

TRBD2,TRBV30,TRBJ2-2,NA,CAWRLAGNTGELFF,TGTGCCTGGAGACTAGCGGGGAACACCGGGGAGCTGTTTTTT
TRBD1,TRBV5-1,TRBJ1-2,NA,CASSQDRPGYTF,TGCGCCAGCAGCCAGGACAGGCCTGGCTACACCTTC
NA,TRBV12-3/TRBV12-4,TRBJ2-5,NA,CASSRCRETQYF,TGTGCCAGCAGTCGATGCCGAGAGACCCAGTACTTC
NA,TRBV11-2,TRBJ1-1,NA,CASSLVALGGEAFF,TGTGCCAGCAGCTTAGTGGCCTTGGGGGGTGAAGCTTTCTTT
TRBD1,TRBV29-1,TRBJ2-7,NA,CSVEGTGNSYEQYF,TGCAGCGTTGAGGGGACAGGGAATTCCTACGAGCAGTACTTC
NA,TRBV6-1,TRBJ2-7,few,CASSEGTYYEQYF,TGTGCCAGCAGTGAAGGAACCTACTACGAGCAGTACTTC
NA,TRBV6-5,TRBJ2-2,few,CASSYSGGPGELFF,TGTGCCAGCAGTTACTCGGGGGGGCCCGGGGAGCTGTTTTTT
NA,TRBV20-1,TRBJ2-5,NA,CSAQLDERETQYF,TGCAGTGCTCAACTAGACGAACGAGAGACCCAGTACTTC
NA,TRBV6-5,TRBJ1-4,few,CASSYGSGRRGEKLFF,TGTGCCAGCAGTTACGGATCGGGACGGAGGGGTGAAAAACTGTTTTTT
TRBD1,TRBV12-3/TRBV12-4,TRBJ2-6,NA,CASSLRQGAGANVLTF,TGTGCCAGCAGTTTACGACAGGGTGCTGGGGCCAACGTCCTGACTTTC
NA,TRBV12-3/TRBV12-4,TRBJ2-3,NA,CASSLREQRTDTEYF,TGTGCCAGCAGTTTGAGGGAACAGCGCACAGATACGGAGTATTTT
NA,TRBV6-5,TRBJ2-7,NA,CASSYSGGRTSYEQYF,TGTGCCAGCAGTTACTCGGGGGGCCGGACTTCCTACGAGCAGTACTTC
NA,TRBV27,TRBJ2-7,many,CASSLIAGPRYEQYF,TGTGCCAGCAGTTTAATTGCGGGACCAAGGTACGAGCAGTACTTC
NA,TRBV3-1,TRBJ2-1,NA,CASSQGTAGGNEQFF,TGTGCCAGCAGCCAAGGGACTGCCGGTGGCAATGAGCAGTTCTTC
NA,TRBV2,TRBJ1-2,NA,CASIEGTTKGYTF,TGTGCCAGCATCGAGGGAACCACTAAGGGCTACACCTTC
NA,TRBV5-6,TRBJ2-7,NA,CASSLRGLTPYEQYF,TGTGCCAGCAGCTTACGCGGACTGACCCCCTACGAGCAGTACTTC
TRBD2,TRBV3-1,TRBJ2-1,NA,CASSQSASGAYNEQFF,TGTGCCAGCAGCCAAAGTGCTAGCGGGGCTTACAATGAGCAGTTCTTC
NA,TRBV6-5,TRBJ1-1,NA,CASSRGGRGEAFF,TGTGCCAGCAGTAGGGGCGGACGGGGTGAAGCTTTCTTT
NA,TRBV29-1,TRBJ2-3,NA,CSTPGTGTDTQYF,TGCAGCACCCCCGGGACCGGCACAGATACGCAGTATTTT
TRBD1,TRBV30,TRBJ1-3,few,CAWRTGAYSGNTIYF,TGTGCCTGGAGGACAGGGGCCTACTCTGGAAACACCATATATTTT
NA,TRBV6-2/TRBV6-3,TRBJ2-7,many,CASSYRGEQYF,TGTGCCAGCAGTTACCGCGGGGAACAGTACTTC
TRBD2,TRBV6-5,TRBJ2-1,NA,CASSSSWRGDYNEQFF,TGTGCCAGCAGCTCTAGCTGGCGGGGGGATTACAATGAGCAGTTCTTC
TRBD1,TRBV4-2,TRBJ2-7,once,CASSEDRAYEQYF,TGTGCCAGCAGCGAGGACAGGGCCTACGAGCAGTACTTC
TRBD2,TRBV7-2,TRBJ2-2,NA,CASSRTSGGMNTGELFF,TGTGCCAGCAGCCGAACTAGCGGGGGGATGAACACCGGGGAGCTGTTTTTT
NA,TRBV28,TRBJ1-2,many,CASSSGPSDTF,TGTGCCAGCAGTTCGGGGCCCTCCGACACCTTC
NA,TRBV14,TRBJ2-3,NA,CASSQGGQSQYF,TGTGCCAGCAGCCAAGGGGGACAATCCCAGTATTTT
TRBD2,TRBV12-3/TRBV12-4,TRBJ2-1,few,CASSPSGVRNEQFF,TGTGCCAGCAGTCCTAGCGGGGTGCGCAATGAGCAGTTCTTC
TRBD1,TRBV10-3,TRBJ1-4,NA,CAISTGAKDEKLFF,TGTGCCATCAGTACAGGGGCGAAGGATGAAAAACTGTTTTTT
TRBD2,TRBV7-2,TRBJ2-3,NA,CASSFIAGGGNTQYF,TGTGCCAGCAGCTTCATAGCGGGAGGGGGAAATACGCAGTATTTT
NA,TRBV13,TRBJ2-1,NA,CASSFFLGEYNEQFF,TGTGCCAGCAGCTTCTTCCTAGGGGAGTACAATGAGCAGTTCTTC
TRBD2,TRBV7-2,TRBJ2-3,NA,CASSLASGRARTDTQYF,TGTGCCAGCAGCTTGGCTAGCGGGAGGGCCCGGACAGATACGCAGTATTTT
NA,TRBV20-1,TRBJ2-7,few,CSARVLPWYEQYF,TGCAGTGCTAGAGTCTTACCTTGGTACGAGCAGTACTTC
NA,TRBV6-6,TRBJ2-1,few,CASSYVWDDSYNEQFF,TGTGCCAGCAGTTACGTTTGGGATGACTCCTACAATGAGCAGTTCTTC